This T cell receptor (beta chain) came from a study of shared clonotypes between healthy human individuals. This was a deep-level run. Generated by immunoSEQ multiplex PCR, the TCRdb table keeps only in-frame clones and is missing some. The sample lists around 2,100,000 clones, 85% to 95% occurring once. The V gene's germline CDR1 is SGDLS and CDR2 YYNGEE. This CDR3 spans 16 amino acids. Trimming took 3 bases from V and 4 from J; bases not matched to a gene: 6. Naivety among CD8 cells was defined by CD45RO negativity and positive CCR7 selection, thereby excluding terminally differentiated effector memory CD45RA+ cells. Points on this clone: What it binds is unknown.

Findings and caveats of the study: Few donors restricted represented genetic and exposure-history diversity.

The TCR comes from a man between 18 and 29 years old in good health. The V gene is TRBV9, the J gene TRBJ2-2; 10 positions agree with TRBD1. Sequenced sample: naive CD8+ T cells sorted from blood. The CDR3 coding sequence is TGTGCCAGCAGCGCCCGGGGACAGGGGAGCACCGGGGAGCTGTTTTTT. This codes for CASSARGQGSTGELFF.